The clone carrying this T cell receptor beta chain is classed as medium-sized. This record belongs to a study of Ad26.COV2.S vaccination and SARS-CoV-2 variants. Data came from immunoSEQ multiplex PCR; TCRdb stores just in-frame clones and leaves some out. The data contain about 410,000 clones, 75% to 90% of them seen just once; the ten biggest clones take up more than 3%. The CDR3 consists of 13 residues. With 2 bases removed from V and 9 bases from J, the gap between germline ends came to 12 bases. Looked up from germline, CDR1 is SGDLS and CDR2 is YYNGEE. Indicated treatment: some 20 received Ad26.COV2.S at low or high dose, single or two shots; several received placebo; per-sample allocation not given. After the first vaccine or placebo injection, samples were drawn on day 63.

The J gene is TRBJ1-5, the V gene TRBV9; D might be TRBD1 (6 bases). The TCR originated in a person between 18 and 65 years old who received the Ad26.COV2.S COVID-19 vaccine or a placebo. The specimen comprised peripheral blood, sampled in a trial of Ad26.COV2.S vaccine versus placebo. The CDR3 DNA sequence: TGTGCCAGCAGCGTGGGGGGCGGGGGGCCCCAGCATTTT. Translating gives CASSVGGGGPQHF. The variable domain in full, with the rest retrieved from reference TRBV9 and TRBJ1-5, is DSGVTQTPKHLITATGQRVTLRCSPRSGDLSVYWYQQSLDQGLQFLIQYYNGEERAKGNILERFSAQQFPDLHSELNLSSLELGDSALYFCASSVGGGGPQHFGDGTRLSIL.